This is a list of T cell receptor beta chains from one sample in a study of cytotoxic CD8 clonotypes in ibrutinib-treated CLL. Sequenced by immunoSEQ multiplex PCR; TCRdb stores in-frame clones only, minus some. This sample yields more than 70,000 clones, of which roughly 83% are seen a single time; about 4.8% belongs to the top ten. Sample: PBMCs, taken after 12 months of ibrutinib treatment. The receptors shown here come from a human donor with chronic lymphocytic leukemia. The CDR3 runs from the conserved cysteine through the conserved F or W. D genes are given only for firm matches. A row's size may be missing; if present it is once, few, many or a size class.

NA	TRBJ2-3	few	TRBV7-3	TGTGCCAGCAGCTTAACCGAGGCAGGTACGCAGTATTTT	CASSLTEAGTQYF
NA	TRBJ1-3	medium-sized	TRBV29-1	TGCAGCGTTGAAGATCGGCTGGGGGGCACTGGAAACACCATATATTTT	CSVEDRLGGTGNTIYF
NA	TRBJ2-2	once	TRBV2	TGTGCCAGCAGTGACTCGGGCGGGGAGCTGTTTTTT	CASSDSGGELFF
NA	TRBJ1-1	NA	TRBV4-3	TGCGCCAGCAGCCAAGATCGGGGACGGGGGCGTGCTGGCACTGAAGCTTTCTTT	CASSQDRGRGRAGTEAFF
TRBD2	TRBJ2-2	NA	TRBV7-2	TGTGCCAGCAGCTTAGGACTAGCGGCAACCGGGGAGCTGTTTTTT	CASSLGLAATGELFF
NA	TRBJ1-2	NA	TRBV5-8	TGTGCCAGCAGCCCCCCCCGGTTATTTGGCTACACCTTC	CASSPPRLFGYTF
NA	TRBJ1-2	medium-sized	TRBV27	TGTGCCAGCAGTTTATGGGGGGGCGGCGGCTACACCTTC	CASSLWGGGGYTF
NA	TRBJ2-1	NA	TRBV14	TGTGCCAGCAGTCGCAGGGGACCTTACAATGAGCAGTTCTTC	CASSRRGPYNEQFF
NA	TRBJ1-2	NA	TRBV19	TGTGCCAGTAGTAGGCGGTTGGTCAGAAGACGCTATGGCTACACCTTC	CASSRRLVRRRYGYTF
NA	TRBJ1-5	NA	TRBV7-2	TGTGCCAGCAGCTTGGGGCAAGGTCAGCCCCAGCATTTT	CASSLGQGQPQHF
NA	TRBJ2-5	few	TRBV7-9	TGTGCCAGCAGCGCCCAGGGGAGGGAGACCCAGTACTTC	CASSAQGRETQYF
TRBD1	TRBJ1-2	few	TRBV9	TGTGCCAGCAGCGACTGGACAGGGGAACTTTATGGCTACACCTTC	CASSDWTGELYGYTF
TRBD2	TRBJ2-1	NA	TRBV28	TGTGCCAGCAGTTTATGGGGGACTAGCGGCTACAATGAGCAGTTCTTC	CASSLWGTSGYNEQFF
TRBD2	TRBJ2-2	NA	TRBV27	TGTGCCAGCAGTTTGACTGGACTAGCGGGTTATCTCGGGGAGCTGTTTTTT	CASSLTGLAGYLGELFF
TRBD2	TRBJ2-5	few	TRBV5-6	TGTGCCAGCAGCCCTCCCGGGGTAGCGGGTTACGAGACCCAGTACTTC	CASSPPGVAGYETQYF
NA	TRBJ2-2	NA	TRBV7-6	TGTGCCAGCAGCCCACGGGCAGCGGCGAACACCGGGGAGCTGTTTTTT	CASSPRAAANTGELFF
NA	TRBJ2-3	NA	TRBV6-5	TGTGCCAGCAGTTACGAGAGGGGAGCGAGTACGCAGTATTTT	CASSYERGASTQYF
NA	TRBJ2-2	NA	TRBV27	TGTGCCAGCTCGGTTCTAGGCCGGAACACCGGGGAGCTGTTTTTT	CASSVLGRNTGELFF
NA	TRBJ2-7	NA	TRBV18	TGTGCCAGCTCATCGCAGGGTGGCAACGAGCAGTACTTC	CASSSQGGNEQYF
NA	TRBJ1-2	NA	TRBV5-1	TGCGCCAGCAGCTTGGGGGACGCAGCTAACTATGGCTACACCTTC	CASSLGDAANYGYTF
NA	TRBJ2-5	NA	TRBV7-3	TGTGCCAGCAGCACCGGACAGTCCGAAGGGGAGACCCAGTACTTC	CASSTGQSEGETQYF
NA	TRBJ1-4	NA	TRBV5-4	TGTGCCAGCAGCTTGGGTGGGACCTCTGGGGAAAAACTGTTTTTT	CASSLGGTSGEKLFF
TRBD1	TRBJ1-5	NA	TRBV18	TGTGCCAGCTCCCAGGGACAGACTCATCAGCCCCAGCATTTT	CASSQGQTHQPQHF
NA	TRBJ2-1	NA	TRBV19	TGTGCCAGTAAATCCGGCTTAAACAATGAGCAGTTCTTC	CASKSGLNNEQFF
NA	TRBJ2-2	NA	TRBV18	TGTGCCAGCTCACCCGCATCCCGAACCGGGGAGCTGTTTTTT	CASSPASRTGELFF
NA	TRBJ2-6	NA	TRBV10-3	TGTGCCATCTGGAGCTCTGGGGCCAACGTCCTGACTTTC	CAIWSSGANVLTF
NA	TRBJ2-1	NA	TRBV28	TGTGCCAGCAGCCTGGGCGATGAGCAGTTCTTC	CASSLGDEQFF
NA	TRBJ2-3	NA	TRBV18	TGTGCCAGCTCACCACCGGCAGGGGACCCTAGCACAGATACGCAGTATTTT	CASSPPAGDPSTDTQYF
NA	TRBJ2-7	NA	TRBV6-1	TGTGCCAGCAGTGAAGCGCTTGTCGCAGGGGCCTACGAGCAGTACTTC	CASSEALVAGAYEQYF
NA	TRBJ2-7	NA	TRBV18	TGTGCCAGCTCCCTCGGGAGTGGCGACGAGCAGTACTTC	CASSLGSGDEQYF
NA	TRBJ2-5	NA	TRBV7-9	TGTGCCAGCAGCCCCTCAGGACCCCGGGAGACCCAGTACTTC	CASSPSGPRETQYF
NA	TRBJ1-6	NA	TRBV6-1	TGTGCCAGCGGGGGAGGGCAGCGAAATTCACCCCTCCACTTT	CASGGGQRNSPLHF
NA	TRBJ2-3	NA	TRBV7-9	TGTGCCAGCAGCTTATGGCCCGGGCGACGCACAGATACGCAGTATTTT	CASSLWPGRRTDTQYF
NA	TRBJ2-3	NA	TRBV4-3	TGCGCCAGCAGCCAAGATTGGCTGGGCACAGATACGCAGTATTTT	CASSQDWLGTDTQYF
TRBD1	TRBJ1-1	few	TRBV19	TGTGCCAGCTCCTCATCAGGGGGCACTGAAGCTTTCTTT	CASSSSGGTEAFF
NA	TRBJ2-3	NA	TRBV4-2	TGTGCCAGCAGCCAAGGGGGCGTAGGGTTGACAGATACGCAGTATTTT	CASSQGGVGLTDTQYF
NA	TRBJ2-7	once	TRBV20-1	TGCAGTGCTAGAGGGGCCTACGAGCAGTACTTC	CSARGAYEQYF